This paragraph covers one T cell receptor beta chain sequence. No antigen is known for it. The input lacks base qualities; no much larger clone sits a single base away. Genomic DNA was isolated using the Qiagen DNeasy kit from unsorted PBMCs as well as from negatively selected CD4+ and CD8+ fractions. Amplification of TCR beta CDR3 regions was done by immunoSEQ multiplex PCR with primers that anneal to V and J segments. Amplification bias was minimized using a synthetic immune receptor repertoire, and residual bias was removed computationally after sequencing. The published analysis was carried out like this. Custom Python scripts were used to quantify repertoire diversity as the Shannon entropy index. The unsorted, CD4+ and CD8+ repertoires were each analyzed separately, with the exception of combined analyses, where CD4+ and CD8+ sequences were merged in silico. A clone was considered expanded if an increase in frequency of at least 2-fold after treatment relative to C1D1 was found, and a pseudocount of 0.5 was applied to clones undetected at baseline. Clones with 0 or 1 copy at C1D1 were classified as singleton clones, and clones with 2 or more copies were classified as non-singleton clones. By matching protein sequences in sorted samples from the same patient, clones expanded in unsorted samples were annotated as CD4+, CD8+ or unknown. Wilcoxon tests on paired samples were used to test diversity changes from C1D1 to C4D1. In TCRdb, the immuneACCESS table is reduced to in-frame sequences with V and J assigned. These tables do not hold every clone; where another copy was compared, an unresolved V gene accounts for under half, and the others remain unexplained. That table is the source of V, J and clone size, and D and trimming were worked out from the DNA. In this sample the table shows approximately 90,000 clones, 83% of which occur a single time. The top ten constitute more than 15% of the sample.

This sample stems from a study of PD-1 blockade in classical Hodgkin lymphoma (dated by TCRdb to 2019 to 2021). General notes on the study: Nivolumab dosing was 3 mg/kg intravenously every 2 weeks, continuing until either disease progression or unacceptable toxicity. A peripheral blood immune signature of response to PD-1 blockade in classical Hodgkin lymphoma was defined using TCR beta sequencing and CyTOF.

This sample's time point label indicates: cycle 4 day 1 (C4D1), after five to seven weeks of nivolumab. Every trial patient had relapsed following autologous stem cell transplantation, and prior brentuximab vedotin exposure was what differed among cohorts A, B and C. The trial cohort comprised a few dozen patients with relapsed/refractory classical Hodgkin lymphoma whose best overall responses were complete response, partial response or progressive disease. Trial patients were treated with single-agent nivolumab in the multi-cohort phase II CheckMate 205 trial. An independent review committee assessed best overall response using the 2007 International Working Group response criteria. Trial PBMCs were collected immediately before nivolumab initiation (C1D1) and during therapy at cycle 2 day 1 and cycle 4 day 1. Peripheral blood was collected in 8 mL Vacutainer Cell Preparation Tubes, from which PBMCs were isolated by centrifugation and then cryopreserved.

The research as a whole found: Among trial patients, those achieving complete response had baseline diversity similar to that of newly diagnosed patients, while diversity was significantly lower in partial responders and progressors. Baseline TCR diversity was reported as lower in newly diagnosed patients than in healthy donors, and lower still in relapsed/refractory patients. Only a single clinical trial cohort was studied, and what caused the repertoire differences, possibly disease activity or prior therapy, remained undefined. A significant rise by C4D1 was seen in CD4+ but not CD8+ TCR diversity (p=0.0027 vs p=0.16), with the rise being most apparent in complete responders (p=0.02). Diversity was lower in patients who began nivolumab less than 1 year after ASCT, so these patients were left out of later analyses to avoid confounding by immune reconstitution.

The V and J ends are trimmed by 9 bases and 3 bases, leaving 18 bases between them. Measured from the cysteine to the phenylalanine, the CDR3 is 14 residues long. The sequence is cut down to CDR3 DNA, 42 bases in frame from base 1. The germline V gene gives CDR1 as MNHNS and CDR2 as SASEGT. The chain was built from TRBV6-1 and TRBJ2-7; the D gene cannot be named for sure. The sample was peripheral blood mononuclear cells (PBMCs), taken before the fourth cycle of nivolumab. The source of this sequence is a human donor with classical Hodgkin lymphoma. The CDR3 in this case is CASAFGPIFYEQYF. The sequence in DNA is TGTGCCAGTGCCTTTGGGCCAATTTTCTACGAGCAGTACTTC.